One sample yielded the 21 T cell receptor beta chains listed below, sequenced in a study of blood T cell repertoires in COVID-19. Sequencing was performed with immunoSEQ multiplex PCR; in TCRdb, only in-frame clones are kept and a portion is missing. The repertoire holds roughly 200,000 clones, with around four fifths as singletons. Sequenced sample: peripheral blood. These receptors were collected from a middle-aged man with active or convalescent COVID-19.

This clone came up a few times. The chain couples TRBV27 to TRBJ1-2; possibly TRBD1 for D (6 bases). CDR3 length: 13 amino acids. Germline CDR1 and CDR2: MNHEY and SMNVEV (reference sequence). Trimming removed 2 bases from V and 8 bases from J, with 12 bases in between. The CDR3 DNA reads TGTGCCAGCAGTTTAGGGGGGGGCCAGGGCTACACCTTC. This codes for CASSLGGGQGYTF.

This rearrangement joins TRBV27 to TRBJ2-5, with D possibly matching TRBD1 (6 bases). From germline, CDR1 is MNHEY and CDR2 SMNVEV (reference sequence). This CDR3 has 15 residues. Trimming stripped 3 bases from V and 5 bases from J, with 16 bases between. The CDR3 protein is CASSLWQGTRETQYF. CDR3 coding DNA: TGTGCCAGCAGTTTGTGGCAGGGGACAAGGGAGACCCAGTACTTC.

The chain recombines TRBV7-2 with TRBJ1-1; 9 bases align to TRBD1. Germline CDR1 SGHTA, CDR2 FQGNSA. V was pared by 4 bases and J by 11 bases, with 8 bases of the junction left unmatched. The CDR3 is 13 residues long. CDR3 nucleotide sequence: TGTGCCAGCAGCTCGGACAGGGGTCGTCCCGCTTTCTTT. This gives the protein CASSSDRGRPAFF.

The chain has TRBV10-3 and TRBJ2-7; D not certain. CDR1 and CDR2 (germline): ENHRY, SYGVKD. Trimming took off 5 bases at V and 5 bases at J, with 7 bases between the two ends. The CDR3 sequence is 11 residues long. The CDR3 region is CAISPRDEQYF. CDR3 sequence (DNA): TGTGCCATCAGTCCACGGGACGAGCAGTACTTC.

The chain combines TRBV15 with TRBJ1-5, with TRBD1 as a possible D gene (5 bases). Germline V gene data show CDR1 as LNHNV and CDR2 as YYDKDF (reference sequence). This CDR3 has 13 amino acids. V lost 0 bases to trimming and J lost 7 bases, with 7 bases between them. DNA for the CDR3: TGTGCCACCAGCAGAGATGGGGGGCAGCCCCAGCATTTT. Amino acids: CATSRDGGQPQHF.

This sequence joins TRBV24-1 and TRBJ1-6, with TRBD1 matching 8 bases. V dropped 3 bases and J dropped 9; count of bases not matched to a gene: 3. The CDR3 length is 14 residues. Germline V lookup: CDR1 KGHDR, CDR2 SFDVKD. This chain's CDR3 is CATSDGRGRSPLHF. The CDR3 DNA sequence: TGTGCCACCAGTGATGGCAGGGGGCGTTCACCCCTCCACTTT.

The chain joins TRBV7-2 to TRBJ1-6; D ambiguous. V lost 5 bases to trimming and J lost 14 bases, with 13 bases between them. Germline-derived CDR1 and CDR2 are SGHTA and FQGNSA. This CDR3 contains 12 residues. CDR3 residues: CASSLLQMSLHF. DNA for the CDR3: TGTGCCAGCAGCCTATTACAGATGTCCCTCCACTTT.

The chain employs TRBV11-2 and TRBJ1-1; D is ambiguous. The CDR3 has 15 residues. The V end lost 5 bases, the J end lost 3 bases, and 16 bases lay between the germline ends. Germline values: CDR1 SGHAT, CDR2 FQNNGV. Here the CDR3 DNA reads TGTGCCAGCAGCCCACCCGCCGTACTGGACACTGAAGCTTTCTTT. As protein: CASSPPAVLDTEAFF. The variable domain in full, with the rest retrieved from reference TRBV11-2 and TRBJ1-1, is EAGVAQSPRYKIIEKRQSVAFWCNPISGHATLYWYQQILGQGPKLLIQFQNNGVVDDSQLPKDRFSAERLKGVDSTLKIQPAKLEDSAVYLCASSPPAVLDTEAFFGQGTRLTVV.

This clone has more than one count but fewer than ten. The chain employs TRBV5-1 and TRBJ1-1; D is uncertain. The germline gives CDR1 SGHRS, CDR2 YFSETQ. This CDR3 has 14 residues. V lost 1 base, J lost 2 bases, and 9 bases lay in between. CDR3 bases: TGCGCCAGCAGCTTGACAGCGGTTAACACTGAAGCTTTCTTT. Encoded protein: CASSLTAVNTEAFF.

This chain joins TRBV5-6 and TRBJ2-7; a possible D gene is TRBD2 (5 bases). This CDR3 is 15 amino acids long. Trimming removed 4 bases at V and 4 bases at J, with 18 bases between. From germline, CDR1 is SGHDT and CDR2 YYEEEE. The CDR3: CASSRARDFSYEQYF. DNA of the CDR3: TGTGCCAGCAGCAGGGCTCGGGATTTTTCTTACGAGCAGTACTTC.

This clone has at least ten counts. The chain's CDR3 is CSVLGQDGQPQHF. CDR3 coding DNA: TGCAGCGTTTTAGGACAAGATGGTCAGCCCCAGCATTTT. The J gene is TRBJ1-5, the V gene TRBV29-1; D perhaps matches TRBD1 (5 bases). V was clipped by 5 bases and J by 6 bases, with 14 bases between them. The CDR3 consists of 13 residues. Germline V CDR1 and CDR2: SQVTM, ANQGSEA.

The rearrangement uses TRBV29-1 and TRBJ1-1; D call uncertain. This CDR3 contains 16 residues. Germline V CDR1 and CDR2: SQVTM, ANQGSEA. The V end lost 4 bases, the J end lost 0 bases, and 18 bases lay between the germline ends. CDR3 bases: TGCAGCGTTGCGACAAACGTACAGATTATGAACACTGAAGCTTTCTTT. It is translated as CSVATNVQIMNTEAFF.

The V call is TRBV19, the J call TRBJ1-2; 10 nucleotides agree with TRBD1. In germline, CDR1 is LNHDA, CDR2 SQIVND (reference sequence). The length of the CDR3 is 17 residues. Trimming at V came to 5 bases and at J to 3 bases, leaving 12 bases not matched to a gene. DNA for the CDR3: TGTGCCAGTAGTCCCTTAGGACAGGGGGTTTTGGACTATGGCTACACCTTC. This encodes CASSPLGQGVLDYGYTF.

The chain carries TRBV6-2 or TRBV6-3 and TRBJ1-5; maybe TRBD1 (6 bases). There are 15 residues in the CDR3. V was pared by 2 bases and J by 0 bases, with 8 bases between. The germline gives CDR1 MNHEY, CDR2 SVGEGT. CDR3 loop: CASSYVDSSNQPQHF. In DNA, the CDR3 is TGTGCCAGCAGTTACGTGGACAGTAGCAATCAGCCCCAGCATTTT.

This chain links TRBV5-5 with TRBJ1-4; 7 bases line up with TRBD1. V shed 0 bases, J shed 17 bases, and the junction held 7 bases outside the gene matches. Germline assignment: CDR1 SGHKS and CDR2 YYEKEE (reference sequence). The CDR3 is 12 amino acids. The CDR3 loop reads CASSLGAGGDFF. The CDR3 DNA is TGTGCCAGCAGCTTGGGAGCAGGGGGAGATTTTTTT.

Worth noting for this clone: At one boundary the junction diverges from the germline segment, which might be a read error. The rearrangement links TRBV7-2 to TRBJ1-1; D is unclear. Germline V lookup: CDR1 SGHTA, CDR2 FQGNSA. CDR3 length equals 13 residues. Here the CDR3 reads CAGSRRRGTEAFF. CDR3 nucleotides: TGTGCCGGCAGCCGGAGGAGAGGCACTGAAGCTTTCTTT.

The chain carries TRBV6-2 or TRBV6-3 and TRBJ1-1; the D is unclear. This CDR3 contains 12 residues. Trimming took off 2 bases at V and 7 bases at J, with 8 bases between the two ends. From germline, CDR1 is MNHEY and CDR2 SVGEGT. The CDR3 region is CASSYDGDEAFF. CDR3 DNA sequence: TGTGCCAGCAGTTACGACGGAGATGAAGCTTTCTTT.

This clone was detected ten times or more. V gene TRBV30 combines with J gene TRBJ1-2; weak D call: TRBD1 (5 bases). The germline V and J ends were trimmed by 0 bases and 7 bases, with 12 bases remaining between them. This CDR3 contains 13 residues. The germline CDR1 and CDR2 sequences are GTSNPN and SVGIG (reference sequence). Written as DNA, the CDR3 is TGTGCCTGGAGTGTACTCGGGGGTTTTGGCTACACCTTC. This gives the protein CAWSVLGGFGYTF.

A single count supports this clone. The chain couples TRBV7-2 to TRBJ1-1, with 8 bases that match TRBD1. Germline V lookup: CDR1 SGHTA, CDR2 FQGNSA. The CDR3 totals 15 residues. J was trimmed by 1 base and V by 10 bases; bases with no gene match: 11. The CDR3 sequence: CATCRDRLSNTEAFF. The CDR3 DNA is TGTGCCACCTGCCGGGACAGGCTGTCGAACACTGAAGCTTTCTTT.

The rearrangement joins TRBV5-1 to TRBJ2-5, with 9 bases matching TRBD2. The junction had 10 bases not matched to a gene; V was cut back by 2 bases and J by 5 bases. The CDR3 totals 16 residues. The germline V gene has CDR1 SGHRS and CDR2 YFSETQ. The CDR3 reads CASSFGLAGNPETQYF. In DNA, the CDR3 is TGCGCCAGCAGCTTTGGTCTAGCGGGGAATCCCGAGACCCAGTACTTC. Based on the CDR3 plus reference TRBV5-1 and TRBJ2-5, the full variable domain is KAGVTQTPRYLIKTRGQQVTLSCSPISGHRSVSWYQQTPGQGLQFLFEYFSETQRNKGNFPGRFSGRQFSNSRSEMNVSTLELGDSALYLCASSFGLAGNPETQYFGPGTRLLVL.

V usage is TRBV30 and J usage is TRBJ1-5; tentatively, D is TRBD1 (5 bases). V lost 2 bases, J lost 7 bases, and 12 bases lay in between. There are 13 residues in the CDR3. Germline loops: CDR1 GTSNPN, CDR2 SVGIG (reference sequence). CDR3 residues: CAWSTQEGQPQHF. CDR3 DNA: TGTGCCTGGAGTACCCAGGAGGGGCAGCCCCAGCATTTT.